Listed below are T cell receptor beta chains from one sample, sequenced in a study of cytomegalovirus exposure and HLA in healthy donors. Sequencing was performed with immunoSEQ multiplex PCR; in TCRdb, only in-frame clones are kept and a portion is missing. Counted here are roughly 100,000 clones, about a tenth occurring once; the ten biggest clones make up approximately 6.1%. The source material was PBMCs. The receptors derive from a man in his forties in good health and CMV-seropositive. Both conserved end residues are part of each CDR3. The order of the fields is J gene, D gene, clone size, V gene, CDR3 protein, CDR3 DNA. D genes are given only for firm matches. Clone size appears in some rows only: once, few, many, or a class for an expanded clone.

>TRBJ2-3|-|few|TRBV21-1
CASSKAPGTDTQYF
TGTGCCAGCAGCAAAGCGCCAGGGACAGATACGCAGTATTTT
>TRBJ1-5|TRBD1|few|TRBV18
CASSLRGRNQPQHF
TGTGCCAGCTCACTCAGGGGGAGGAATCAGCCCCAGCATTTT
>TRBJ1-2|-|-|TRBV5-6
CASSLGGGYGYTF
TGTGCCAGCAGCTTGGGCGGGGGCTATGGCTACACCTTC
>TRBJ1-3|-|once|TRBV5-8
CASSLVDSTSGNTIYF
TGTGCCAGCAGCTTGGTCGACAGCACCTCTGGAAACACCATATATTTT
>TRBJ2-2|TRBD2|few|TRBV15
CAAPREGNTGELFF
TGTGCCGCCCCACGGGAGGGGAACACCGGGGAGCTGTTTTTT
>TRBJ2-7|-|few|TRBV7-3
CASSSGPGSSYEQYF
TGTGCCAGCAGCTCAGGACCAGGGTCGAGCTACGAGCAGTACTTC
>TRBJ2-7|-|-|TRBV5-4
CASSPGRGSYEQYF
TGTGCCAGCAGCCCCGGGCGGGGCTCCTACGAGCAGTACTTC
>TRBJ2-1|-|-|TRBV29-1
CSVQHRGGDNEQFF
TGCAGCGTTCAGCACCGTGGCGGTGACAATGAGCAGTTCTTC
>TRBJ2-6|-|few|TRBV10-3
CAIRDRFLPVNVLTF
TGTGCCATCAGGGACAGATTTCTCCCAGTCAACGTCCTGACTTTC
>TRBJ2-3|-|-|TRBV5-1
CASSSALDTQYF
TGCGCCAGCAGCTCCGCGCTGGATACGCAGTATTTT
>TRBJ2-1|-|-|TRBV6-5
CASSYELDRGIEQFF
TGTGCCAGCAGTTACGAGCTGGATCGCGGGATAGAGCAGTTCTTC
>TRBJ2-5|TRBD2|-|TRBV5-6
CASSFVLAGGGETQYF
TGTGCCAGCAGCTTTGTCCTGGCGGGAGGAGGGGAGACCCAGTACTTC
>TRBJ1-1|-|few|TRBV5-6
CASSLGDTEAFF
TGTGCCAGCAGCTTAGGAGACACTGAAGCTTTCTTT
>TRBJ2-3|TRBD2|-|TRBV28
CASRSPGLAGSTDTQYF
TGTGCCAGCAGGTCTCCGGGACTAGCGGGAAGCACAGATACGCAGTATTTT
>TRBJ2-1|TRBD1|-|TRBV2
CASLGTGDNEQFF
TGTGCCAGCCTTGGGACAGGGGACAATGAGCAGTTCTTC